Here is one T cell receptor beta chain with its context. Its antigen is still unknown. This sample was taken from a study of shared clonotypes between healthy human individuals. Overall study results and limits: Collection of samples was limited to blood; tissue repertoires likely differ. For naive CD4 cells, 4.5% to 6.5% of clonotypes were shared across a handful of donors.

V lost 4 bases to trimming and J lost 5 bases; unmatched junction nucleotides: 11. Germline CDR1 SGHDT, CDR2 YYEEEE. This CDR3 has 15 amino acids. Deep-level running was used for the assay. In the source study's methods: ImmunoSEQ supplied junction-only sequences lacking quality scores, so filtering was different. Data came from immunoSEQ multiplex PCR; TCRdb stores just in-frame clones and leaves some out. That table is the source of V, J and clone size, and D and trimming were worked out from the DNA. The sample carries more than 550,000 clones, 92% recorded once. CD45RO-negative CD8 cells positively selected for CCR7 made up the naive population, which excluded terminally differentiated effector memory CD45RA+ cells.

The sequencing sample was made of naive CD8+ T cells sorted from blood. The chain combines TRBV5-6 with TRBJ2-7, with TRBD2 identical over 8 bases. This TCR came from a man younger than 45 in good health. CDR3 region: CASSSPGGVPHEQYF. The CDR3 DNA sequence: TGTGCCAGCAGCAGTCCGGGAGGGGTCCCCCACGAGCAGTACTTC.